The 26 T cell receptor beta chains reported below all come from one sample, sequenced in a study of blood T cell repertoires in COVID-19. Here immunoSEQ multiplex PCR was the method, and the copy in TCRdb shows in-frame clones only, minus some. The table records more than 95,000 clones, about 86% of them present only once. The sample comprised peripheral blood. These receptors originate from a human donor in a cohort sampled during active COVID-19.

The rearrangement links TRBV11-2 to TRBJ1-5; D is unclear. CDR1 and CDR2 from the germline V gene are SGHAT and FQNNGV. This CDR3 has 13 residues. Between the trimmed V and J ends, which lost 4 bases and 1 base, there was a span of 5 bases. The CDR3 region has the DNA TGTGCCAGCAGCTCCGTCAGCAATCAGCCCCAGCATTTT. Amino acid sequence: CASSSVSNQPQHF.

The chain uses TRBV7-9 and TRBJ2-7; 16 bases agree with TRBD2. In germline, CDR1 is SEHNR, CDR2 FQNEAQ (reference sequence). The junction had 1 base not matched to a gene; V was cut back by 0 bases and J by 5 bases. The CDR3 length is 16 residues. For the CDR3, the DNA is TGTGCCAGCAGCTTAGCGGGACTAGCGGGAGGGCACGAGCAGTACTTC. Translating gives CASSLAGLAGGHEQYF.

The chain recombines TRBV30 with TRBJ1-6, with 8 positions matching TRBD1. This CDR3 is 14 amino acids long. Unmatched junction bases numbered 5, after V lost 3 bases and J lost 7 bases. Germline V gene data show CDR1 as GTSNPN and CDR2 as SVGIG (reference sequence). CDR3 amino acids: CAWRGQGRNSPLHF. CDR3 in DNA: TGTGCCTGGAGAGGACAGGGTAGGAATTCACCCCTCCACTTT.

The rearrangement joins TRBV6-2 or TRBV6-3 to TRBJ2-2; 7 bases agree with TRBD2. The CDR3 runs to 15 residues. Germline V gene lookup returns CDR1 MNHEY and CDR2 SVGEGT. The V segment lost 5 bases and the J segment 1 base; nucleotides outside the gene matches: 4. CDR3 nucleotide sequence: TGTGCCAGCAGTCACCAGCGGGGGAACACCGGGGAGCTGTTTTTT. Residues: CASSHQRGNTGELFF.

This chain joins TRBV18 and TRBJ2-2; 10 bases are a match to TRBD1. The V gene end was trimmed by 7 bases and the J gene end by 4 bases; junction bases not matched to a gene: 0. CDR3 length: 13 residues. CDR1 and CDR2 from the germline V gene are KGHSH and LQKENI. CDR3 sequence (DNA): TGTGCCAGCTGGACAGGGGGCACCGGGGAGCTGTTTTTT. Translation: CASWTGGTGELFF.

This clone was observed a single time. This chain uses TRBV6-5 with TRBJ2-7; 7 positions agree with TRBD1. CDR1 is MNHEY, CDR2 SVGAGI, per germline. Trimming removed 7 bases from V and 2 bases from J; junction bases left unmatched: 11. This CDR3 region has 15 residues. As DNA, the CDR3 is TGTGCCAGCACCCCATTCGACAGGGCGGCCTACGAGCAGTACTTC. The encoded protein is CASTPFDRAAYEQYF.

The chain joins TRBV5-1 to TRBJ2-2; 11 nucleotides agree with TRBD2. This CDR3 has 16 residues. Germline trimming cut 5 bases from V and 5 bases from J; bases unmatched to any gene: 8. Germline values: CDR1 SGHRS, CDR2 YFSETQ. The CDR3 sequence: CASRELAGAGTGELFF. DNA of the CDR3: TGCGCCAGCAGGGAACTAGCGGGAGCAGGGACCGGGGAGCTGTTTTTT.

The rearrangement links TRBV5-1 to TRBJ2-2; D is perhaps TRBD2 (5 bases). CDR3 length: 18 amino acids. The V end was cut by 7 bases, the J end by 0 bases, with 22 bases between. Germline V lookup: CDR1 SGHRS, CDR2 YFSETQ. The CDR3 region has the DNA TGCGCCAGCCGGGATACTCGGGAAGCGGCTACGAACACCGGGGAGCTGTTTTTT. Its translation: CASRDTREAATNTGELFF.

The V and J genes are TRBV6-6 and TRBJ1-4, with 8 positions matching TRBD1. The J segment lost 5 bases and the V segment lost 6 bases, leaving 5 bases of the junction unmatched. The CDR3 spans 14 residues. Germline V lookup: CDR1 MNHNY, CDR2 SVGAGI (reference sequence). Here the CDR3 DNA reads TGTGCCAGCAGAATACAGGGGGGAAATGAAAAACTGTTTTTT. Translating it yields CASRIQGGNEKLFF.

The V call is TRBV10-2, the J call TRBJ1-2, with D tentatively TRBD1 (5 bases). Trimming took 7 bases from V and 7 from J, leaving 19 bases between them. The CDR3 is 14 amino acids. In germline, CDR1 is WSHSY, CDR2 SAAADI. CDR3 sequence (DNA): TGCGCCAGCAAAAAGGGGAGGGTTCGTGGTGGCTACACCTTC. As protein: CASKKGRVRGGYTF.

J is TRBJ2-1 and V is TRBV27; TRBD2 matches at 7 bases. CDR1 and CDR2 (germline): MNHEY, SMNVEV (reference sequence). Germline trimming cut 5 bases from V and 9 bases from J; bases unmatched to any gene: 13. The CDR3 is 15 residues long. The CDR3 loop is CASSLGLGGILEQFF. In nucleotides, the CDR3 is TGTGCCAGCAGTCTCGGACTGGGGGGGATCCTTGAGCAGTTCTTC.

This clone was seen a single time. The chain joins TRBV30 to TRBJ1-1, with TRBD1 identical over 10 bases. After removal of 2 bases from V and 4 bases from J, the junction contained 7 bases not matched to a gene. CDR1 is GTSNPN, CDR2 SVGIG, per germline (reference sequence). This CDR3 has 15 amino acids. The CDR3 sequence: CAWSTPGTGVTEAFF. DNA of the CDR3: TGTGCCTGGAGTACTCCCGGGACAGGGGTCACTGAAGCTTTCTTT.

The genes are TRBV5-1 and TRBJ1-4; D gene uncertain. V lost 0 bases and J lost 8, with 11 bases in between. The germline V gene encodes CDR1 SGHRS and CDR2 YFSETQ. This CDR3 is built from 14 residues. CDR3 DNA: TGCGCCAGCAGCTTGGGACGGGAGGGAGAAAAACTGTTTTTT. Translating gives CASSLGREGEKLFF.

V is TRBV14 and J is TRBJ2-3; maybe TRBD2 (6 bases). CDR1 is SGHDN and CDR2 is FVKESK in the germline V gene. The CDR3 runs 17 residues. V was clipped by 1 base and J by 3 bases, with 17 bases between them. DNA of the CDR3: TGTGCCAGCAGCCAAGGGTTGGCGGGGTATGGTACAGATACGCAGTATTTT. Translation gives CASSQGLAGYGTDTQYF.

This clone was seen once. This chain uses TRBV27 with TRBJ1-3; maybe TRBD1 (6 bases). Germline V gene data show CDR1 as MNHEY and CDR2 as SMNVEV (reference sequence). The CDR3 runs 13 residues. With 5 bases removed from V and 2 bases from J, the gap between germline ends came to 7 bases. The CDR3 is CASSKGAGNTIYF. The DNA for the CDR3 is TGTGCCAGCAGTAAGGGGGCTGGAAACACCATATATTTT.

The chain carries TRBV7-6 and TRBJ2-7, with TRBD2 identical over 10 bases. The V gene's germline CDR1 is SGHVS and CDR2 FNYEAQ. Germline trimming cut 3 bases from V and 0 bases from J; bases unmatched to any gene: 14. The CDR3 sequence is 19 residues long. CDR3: CASSFTSGELGGFSYEQYF. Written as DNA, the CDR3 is TGTGCCAGCAGCTTTACTAGCGGGGAGTTAGGTGGTTTCTCCTACGAGCAGTACTTC.

The CDR3 spells CASSLTGQKLVGYTF. In DNA, the CDR3 is TGTGCCAGCAGCTTAACGGGACAGAAACTCGTCGGCTACACCTTC. The chain uses TRBV7-9 and TRBJ1-2; 7 positions match TRBD1. J was trimmed by 8 bases and V by 2 bases; bases with no gene match: 11. The germline V gene encodes CDR1 SEHNR and CDR2 FQNEAQ (reference sequence). The CDR3 is made up of 15 amino acids.

CDR3 DNA: TGTGCCAGCCAGGGCAGGACGAACACCGGGGAGCTGTTTTTT. This gives the protein CASQGRTNTGELFF. V is TRBV19 and J is TRBJ2-2; weak D call: TRBD1 (5 bases). V lost 9 bases and J lost 0, with 11 bases in between. The germline V gene encodes CDR1 LNHDA and CDR2 SQIVND (reference sequence). The CDR3 loop spans 14 amino acids.

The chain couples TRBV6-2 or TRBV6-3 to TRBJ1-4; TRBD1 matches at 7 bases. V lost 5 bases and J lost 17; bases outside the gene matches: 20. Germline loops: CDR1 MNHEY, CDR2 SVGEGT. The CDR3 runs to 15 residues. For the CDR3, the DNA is TGTGCCAGCAGTAAATTCTCAGCGACCGGGACAGTATTTTTTTTT. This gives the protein CASSKFSATGTVFFF.

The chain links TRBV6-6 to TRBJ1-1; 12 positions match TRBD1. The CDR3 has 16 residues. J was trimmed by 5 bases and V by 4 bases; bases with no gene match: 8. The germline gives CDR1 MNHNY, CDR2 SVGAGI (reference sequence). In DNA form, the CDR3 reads TGTGCCAGCAGTTCAGGGGACAGGGGGCGAGGTACTGAAGCTTTCTTT. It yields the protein CASSSGDRGRGTEAFF.

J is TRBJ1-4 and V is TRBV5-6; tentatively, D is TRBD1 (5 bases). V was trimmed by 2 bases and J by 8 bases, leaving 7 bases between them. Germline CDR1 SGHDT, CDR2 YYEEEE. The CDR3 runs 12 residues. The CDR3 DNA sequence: TGTGCCAGCAGCTTCGGGGGAGAAAAACTGTTTTTT. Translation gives CASSFGGEKLFF.

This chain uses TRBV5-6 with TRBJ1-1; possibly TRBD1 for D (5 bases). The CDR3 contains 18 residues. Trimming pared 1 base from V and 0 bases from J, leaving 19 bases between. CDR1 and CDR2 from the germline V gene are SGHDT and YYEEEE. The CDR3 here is CASSLIPGEGSMNTEAFF. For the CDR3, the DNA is TGTGCCAGCAGCTTGATCCCGGGGGAGGGATCCATGAACACTGAAGCTTTCTTT.

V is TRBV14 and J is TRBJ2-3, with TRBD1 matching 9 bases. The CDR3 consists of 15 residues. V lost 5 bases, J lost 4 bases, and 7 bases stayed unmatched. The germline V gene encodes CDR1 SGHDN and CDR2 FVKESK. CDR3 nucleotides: TGTGCCAGCAGCTTTCGGACAGGGGTGTCAGATACGCAGTATTTT. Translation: CASSFRTGVSDTQYF. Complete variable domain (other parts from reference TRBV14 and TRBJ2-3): EAGVTQFPSHSVIEKGQTVTLRCDPISGHDNLYWYRRVMGKEIKFLLHFVKESKQDESGMPNNRFLAERTGGTYSTLKVQPAELEDSGVYFCASSFRTGVSDTQYFGPGTRLTVL.

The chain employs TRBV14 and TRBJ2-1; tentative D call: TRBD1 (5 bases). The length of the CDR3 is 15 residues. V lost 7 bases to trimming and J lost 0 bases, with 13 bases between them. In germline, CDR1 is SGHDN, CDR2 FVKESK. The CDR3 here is CASKRDRSSYNEQFF. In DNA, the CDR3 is TGTGCCAGCAAGCGAGACAGAAGCTCCTACAATGAGCAGTTCTTC.

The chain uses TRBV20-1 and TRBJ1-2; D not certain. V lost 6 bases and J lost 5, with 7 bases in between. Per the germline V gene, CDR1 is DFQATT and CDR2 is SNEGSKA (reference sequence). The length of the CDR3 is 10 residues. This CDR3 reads CSAPAYGYTF. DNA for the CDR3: TGCAGTGCCCCCGCGTATGGCTACACCTTC.

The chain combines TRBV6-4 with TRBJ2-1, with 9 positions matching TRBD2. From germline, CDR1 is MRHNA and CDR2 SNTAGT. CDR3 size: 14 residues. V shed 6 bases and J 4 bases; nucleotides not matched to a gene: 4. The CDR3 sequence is CASSNLAGYNEQFF. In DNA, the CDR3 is TGTGCCAGCAGCAACCTAGCGGGGTACAATGAGCAGTTCTTC.